The rows below give T cell receptor beta chains drawn from one sample of a study of beta chain features in type 1 diabetes. Generated by immunoSEQ multiplex PCR, the TCRdb table keeps only in-frame clones and is missing some. The repertoire includes under 850,000 clones, roughly 12% of them detected once, and around 0.022% sits in the top ten. The sample taken for sequencing was naive CD4+ T cells from blood. The receptors originated from a man between 18 and 29 years old with type 1 diabetes. Each CDR3 is given with its conserved first and last residue. D genes are given only for firm matches. Expanded clones get a size class; other rows say once, few or many, or leave the size out.

j_gene: TRBJ2-7; v_gene: TRBV7-9; abundance: few; d_gene: TRBD1; CDR3nt: TGTGCCAGCAGCTTCGGGACAGGACCCTACGAGCAGTACTTC; CDR3aa: CASSFGTGPYEQYF
j_gene: TRBJ1-2; v_gene: TRBV30; abundance: -; d_gene: -; CDR3nt: TGTGCCTGGTCCCGGGACACTACCTTCTATGGCTACACCTTC; CDR3aa: CAWSRDTTFYGYTF
j_gene: TRBJ2-5; v_gene: TRBV7-9; abundance: few; d_gene: TRBD2; CDR3nt: TGTGCCAGCAGCCTGCGGACTAGCGGGGAGACCCAGTACTTC; CDR3aa: CASSLRTSGETQYF
j_gene: TRBJ2-3; v_gene: TRBV29-1; abundance: -; d_gene: TRBD2; CDR3nt: TGCTGCGTTGCGGCGGGGGGGCATGGAGATACGCAGTATTTT; CDR3aa: CCVAAGGHGDTQYF
j_gene: TRBJ2-1; v_gene: TRBV18; abundance: few; d_gene: -; CDR3nt: TGTGCCAGCTCTCCCTATGTGTCCAATGAGCAGTTCTTC; CDR3aa: CASSPYVSNEQFF
j_gene: TRBJ2-7; v_gene: TRBV28; abundance: -; d_gene: -; CDR3nt: TGTGCCAGCAGTTTTGGCCCCACGGCAGAGCAGTACTTC; CDR3aa: CASSFGPTAEQYF
j_gene: TRBJ1-3; v_gene: TRBV18; abundance: -; d_gene: TRBD1; CDR3nt: TGTGCCAGCTCACAGGACAGGGGCGTTATCGACACCATATATTTT; CDR3aa: CASSQDRGVIDTIYF
j_gene: TRBJ1-3; v_gene: TRBV18; abundance: few; d_gene: -; CDR3nt: TGTGCCAGCTCACAGGGCCGCACTGGGAACACCATATATTTT; CDR3aa: CASSQGRTGNTIYF
j_gene: TRBJ1-5; v_gene: TRBV25-1; abundance: -; d_gene: TRBD1; CDR3nt: TGTGCCAGCAGTGAAGCCCCGGGGACAGGTAATCAGCCCCAGCATTTT; CDR3aa: CASSEAPGTGNQPQHF
j_gene: TRBJ2-2; v_gene: TRBV13; abundance: -; d_gene: -; CDR3nt: TGTGCCAGCAGCCATGGACATACGAACACCGGGGAGCTGTTTTTT; CDR3aa: CASSHGHTNTGELFF
j_gene: TRBJ1-2; v_gene: TRBV30; abundance: -; d_gene: -; CDR3nt: TGTGCCTGGAGCCCCGGGGGCGGCTACACCTTC; CDR3aa: CAWSPGGGYTF
j_gene: TRBJ2-7; v_gene: TRBV7-9; abundance: -; d_gene: -; CDR3nt: TGTGCCAGCAGCTTGAACACATGGGGGGACTACGAGCAGTACTTC; CDR3aa: CASSLNTWGDYEQYF
j_gene: TRBJ2-1; v_gene: TRBV7-7; abundance: -; d_gene: TRBD1; CDR3nt: TGTGCCAGCAGCTCAAGACAGGGGCCTGAGCAGTTCTTC; CDR3aa: CASSSRQGPEQFF
j_gene: TRBJ1-6; v_gene: TRBV9; abundance: -; d_gene: TRBD1; CDR3nt: TGTGCCAGCAGCTCACCTTGGACAGGAACGGAAAGTTCACCCCTCCACTTT; CDR3aa: CASSSPWTGTESSPLHF
j_gene: TRBJ1-1; v_gene: TRBV7-2; abundance: -; d_gene: -; CDR3nt: TGTGCCAGCAGCTTGCCGGCCTACACTGAAGCTTTCTTT; CDR3aa: CASSLPAYTEAFF
j_gene: TRBJ1-2; v_gene: TRBV7-9; abundance: -; d_gene: -; CDR3nt: TGTGCCAGCAGCTTAGTGGAGTCGGGGGCTAACTATGGCTACACCTTC; CDR3aa: CASSLVESGANYGYTF
j_gene: TRBJ1-1; v_gene: TRBV6-5; abundance: -; d_gene: -; CDR3nt: TGTGCCAGCAGGCCCGGCTTAGACACTGAAGCTTTCTTT; CDR3aa: CASRPGLDTEAFF
j_gene: TRBJ2-7; v_gene: TRBV7-8; abundance: few; d_gene: -; CDR3nt: TGTGCCAGCAGCTTAGCCCCGGGGGAGGCCTACGAGCAGTACTTC; CDR3aa: CASSLAPGEAYEQYF
j_gene: TRBJ1-6; v_gene: TRBV13; abundance: few; d_gene: -; CDR3nt: TGTGCCAGCAGCTTCGACACCATAGGAGGTAATTCACCCCTCCACTTT; CDR3aa: CASSFDTIGGNSPLHF
j_gene: TRBJ1-1; v_gene: TRBV11-3; abundance: few; d_gene: -; CDR3nt: TGTGCCAGCAGCTTAGGAGGGAGACAGCCTGAAGCTTTCTTT; CDR3aa: CASSLGGRQPEAFF
j_gene: TRBJ2-2; v_gene: TRBV5-1; abundance: -; d_gene: TRBD1; CDR3nt: TGCGCCAGCAGCCCGTCGGGGACAGGGTTTTTGTTCGCCGGGGAGCTGTTTTTT; CDR3aa: CASSPSGTGFLFAGELFF
j_gene: TRBJ2-7; v_gene: TRBV18; abundance: -; d_gene: TRBD1; CDR3nt: TGTGCCAGCCTCACGGGGACAGGGGTTTTCGACGAGCAGTACTTC; CDR3aa: CASLTGTGVFDEQYF
j_gene: TRBJ1-5; v_gene: TRBV28; abundance: few; d_gene: -; CDR3nt: TGTGCCAGCAGTACAATCCCGGGGTTCGATCAGCCCCAGCATTTT; CDR3aa: CASSTIPGFDQPQHF
j_gene: TRBJ1-4; v_gene: TRBV5-1; abundance: -; d_gene: -; CDR3nt: TGCGCCAGCAGCTTGGACGGGGGTAATGAAAAACTGTTTTTT; CDR3aa: CASSLDGGNEKLFF
j_gene: TRBJ1-1; v_gene: TRBV7-9; abundance: -; d_gene: -; CDR3nt: TGTGCCAGCGCTCCTCGGGGGGGCAACACTGAAGCTTTCTTT; CDR3aa: CASAPRGGNTEAFF
j_gene: TRBJ2-5; v_gene: TRBV30; abundance: -; d_gene: -; CDR3nt: TGTGCCTGGAGTGTTTCCCGGACAGGGAGGGAAGAGACCCAGTACTTC; CDR3aa: CAWSVSRTGREETQYF
j_gene: TRBJ1-2; v_gene: TRBV20-1; abundance: few; d_gene: -; CDR3nt: TGCAGTGCTAGGGGCCCCTATGGCTACACCTTC; CDR3aa: CSARGPYGYTF
j_gene: TRBJ2-5; v_gene: TRBV15; abundance: -; d_gene: -; CDR3nt: TGTGCCACCAGCAGAGGCCCTCCCGAAGAGACCCAGTACTTC; CDR3aa: CATSRGPPEETQYF
j_gene: TRBJ1-5; v_gene: TRBV10-1; abundance: once; d_gene: -; CDR3nt: TGCGCCAGCAGTGAGTCAGGGGCCCAGCCCCAGCATTTT; CDR3aa: CASSESGAQPQHF
j_gene: TRBJ2-2; v_gene: TRBV18; abundance: -; d_gene: TRBD1; CDR3nt: TGTGCCAGCTCACCCCAACAGGGGGCAACTGTCACCGGGGAGCTGTTTTTT; CDR3aa: CASSPQQGATVTGELFF
j_gene: TRBJ2-7; v_gene: TRBV14; abundance: -; d_gene: -; CDR3nt: TGTGCCAGCAGCCCTCGGATTGTGGACGAGCAGTACTTC; CDR3aa: CASSPRIVDEQYF
j_gene: TRBJ1-1; v_gene: TRBV2; abundance: few; d_gene: -; CDR3nt: TGTGCCAGCAGGGACAGCATCGGAGCTTTCTTT; CDR3aa: CASRDSIGAFF
j_gene: TRBJ1-1; v_gene: TRBV19; abundance: -; d_gene: TRBD1; CDR3nt: TGTGCCAGTAGTCCCCGACAGGGAGGGTCTGAAGCTTTCTTT; CDR3aa: CASSPRQGGSEAFF
j_gene: TRBJ2-7; v_gene: TRBV5-4; abundance: few; d_gene: TRBD1; CDR3nt: TGTGCCAGCAGCTTGGGACAGGGGAGCGCCGAGCAGTACTTC; CDR3aa: CASSLGQGSAEQYF
j_gene: TRBJ1-4; v_gene: TRBV4-1; abundance: few; d_gene: -; CDR3nt: TGCGCCAGCAGCCAAGCCACCGTGGAAAAACTGTTTTTT; CDR3aa: CASSQATVEKLFF
j_gene: TRBJ1-1; v_gene: TRBV10-3; abundance: -; d_gene: -; CDR3nt: TGTGCCATCAGTGGCAACACTGAAGCTTTCTTT; CDR3aa: CAISGNTEAFF
j_gene: TRBJ1-1; v_gene: TRBV2; abundance: -; d_gene: -; CDR3nt: TGTGCCAGCAAAGACGGTTCGGGCACTGAAGCTTTCTTT; CDR3aa: CASKDGSGTEAFF
j_gene: TRBJ1-1; v_gene: TRBV5-4; abundance: -; d_gene: -; CDR3nt: TGTGCCAGCAGTTGGGAACAGGGGAACACTGAAGCTTTCTTT; CDR3aa: CASSWEQGNTEAFF